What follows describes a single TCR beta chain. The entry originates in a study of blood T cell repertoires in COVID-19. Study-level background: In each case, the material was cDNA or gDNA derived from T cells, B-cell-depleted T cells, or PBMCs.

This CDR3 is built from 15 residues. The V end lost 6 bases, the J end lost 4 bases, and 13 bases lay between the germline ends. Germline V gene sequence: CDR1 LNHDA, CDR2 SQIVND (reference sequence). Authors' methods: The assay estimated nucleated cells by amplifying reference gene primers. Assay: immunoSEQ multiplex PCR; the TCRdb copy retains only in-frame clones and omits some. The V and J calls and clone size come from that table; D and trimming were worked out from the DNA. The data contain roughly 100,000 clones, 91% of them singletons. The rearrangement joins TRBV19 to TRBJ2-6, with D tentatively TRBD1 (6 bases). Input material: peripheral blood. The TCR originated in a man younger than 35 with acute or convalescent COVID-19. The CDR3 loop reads CASSQTGSGANVLTF. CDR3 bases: TGTGCCAGTAGCCAGACAGGATCCGGGGCCAACGTCCTGACTTTC.